Described below is a single T cell receptor (beta chain) sequence and its context. CDR3 length: 14 amino acids. The germline gives CDR1 LNHDA, CDR2 SQIVND (reference sequence). V shed 1 base and J shed 8 bases, with 14 bases lying between them. This record comes from a study of blood T cell repertoires in COVID-19. Per the original data handling: Nucleated cell number was recorded as an estimate derived from reference gene primer amplification. Profiled with immunoSEQ multiplex PCR; TCRdb holds only in-frame clones, not every one. V and J calls plus clone size are reproduced from that table; the DNA served to infer D and trimming. Of about 360,000 clones in the sample, 86% are singletons; the top ten hold less than 9%.

Sequences were obtained from peripheral blood. The TCR originated in a woman aged 55-69 years with COVID-19, enrolled during active disease. The chain recombines TRBV19 with TRBJ1-1, with TRBD1 as a possible D gene (5 bases). The CDR3 reads CASSIGGAKVEAFF. Written as DNA, the CDR3 is TGTGCCAGTAGTATAGGGGGCGCAAAGGTAGAAGCTTTCTTT. The whole variable domain, filled in from reference TRBV19 and TRBJ1-1, reads DGGITQSPKYLFRKEGQNVTLSCEQNLNHDAMYWYRQDPGQGLRLIYYSQIVNDFQKGDIAEGYSVSREKKESFPLTVTSAQKNPTAFYLCASSIGGAKVEAFFGQGTRLTVV.